A selection of T cell receptor beta chains follows, all from one sample in a study of prognosis after radiotherapy for stage I lung cancer. TCRdb fed the multiplex PCR reads into MiXCR, producing one record per CDR3 protein. The sample shows approximately 28,000 distinct CDR3 sequences, 35% to 50% of them seen only once. The material was PBMCs, obtained before or after stereotactic body radiation therapy (not recorded which). These receptors all come from a donor over 45 with non-small cell lung cancer. The CDR3 runs from the conserved cysteine through the conserved F or W. D genes are given only for firm matches. Expanded clones get a size class; other rows say once, few or many, or leave the size out.

many,TRBV9,TRBD1,TRBJ1-2,TGTGCCAGCAGCTCCCGGCTAAGGGAACAGGGGGAAGGCTACACCTTC,CASSSRLREQGEGYTF
-,TRBV19,-,TRBJ2-1,TGTGCCAGTAGTATGTTAAATGAGCAGTTCTTC,CASSMLNEQFF
many,TRBV27,TRBD1,TRBJ1-5,TGTGCCAGCGCCGACAGGGAGGACCAGCCCCAGCATTTT,CASADREDQPQHF
many,TRBV11-2,-,TRBJ2-5,TGTGCCAGCAGTGCTTCGGAGACCCAGTACTTC,CASSASETQYF
-,TRBV7-8,-,TRBJ2-3,TGTGCCAGCAGCTGGACGCTCACAGATACGCAGTATTTT,CASSWTLTDTQYF
many,TRBV10-3,-,TRBJ1-5,TGTGCCATCAGTGATGGGTCGTCCCAGCATTTT,CAISDGSSQHF
few,TRBV18,TRBD1,TRBJ2-1,TGTGCCAGCTCACCACCGAGGACAGGGCAAAATGAGCAGTTCTTC,CASSPPRTGQNEQFF
-,TRBV30,-,TRBJ2-7,TGTGCCTGGAAGGGGGTGGCAGATCAGGCCGAGCAGTACTTC,CAWKGVADQAEQYF
many,TRBV18,-,TRBJ2-5,TGTGCCAGCTCACTAACGGCGAGAGGGCAGCAAGAGACCCAGTACTTC,CASSLTARGQQETQYF
-,TRBV20-1,-,TRBJ1-1,TGCAGTGCTAGGGACGCCGTCCAAAGGAAAGACACTGAAGCTTTCTTT,CSARDAVQRKDTEAFF
many,TRBV20-1,TRBD2,TRBJ2-1,TGCAGTGCTAGTTATGAGACTAGCATCTACAATGAGCAGTTCTTC,CSASYETSIYNEQFF
many,TRBV5-1,TRBD1,TRBJ2-5,TGCGCCAGCAGCTTGGGACAGGGAGAGACCCAGTACTTC,CASSLGQGETQYF
few,TRBV28,-,TRBJ2-2,TGTGCCAGCAGTGCCTCCCCAGCGACCGGGGAGCTGTTTTTT,CASSASPATGELFF
many,TRBV6-4,TRBD1,TRBJ1-3,TGTGCCAGCACGGGGGACAGTAGCTCTGGAAACACCATATATTTT,CASTGDSSSGNTIYF
many,TRBV6-1,-,TRBJ2-7,TGTGCCAGCAGCTTCCGGATCCGGACTCTACTCTCCTACGAGCAGTACTTC,CASSFRIRTLLSYEQYF
many,TRBV18,TRBD2,TRBJ2-3,TGTGCCAGCTCACCACCGGCGGGAGGTACGCAGTATTTT,CASSPPAGGTQYF
many,TRBV12-3/TRBV12-4,TRBD2,TRBJ2-3,TGTGCCGGCAGTTTCTTGGGGGGAGGGCCAGATACGCAGTATTTT,CAGSFLGGGPDTQYF
many,TRBV5-1,-,TRBJ1-5,TGCGCCAGCAGCTTATTGGCTGGAGATCAGCCCCAGCATTTT,CASSLLAGDQPQHF
few,TRBV30,-,TRBJ1-2,TGTGCCTGGAGTCCCGGGTCTGGCTACACCTTC,CAWSPGSGYTF
many,TRBV7-3,-,TRBJ2-2,TGTGCCAGCAGCTTACGCCAGGCTGGCACCGGGGAGCTGTTTTTT,CASSLRQAGTGELFF
many,TRBV2,-,TRBJ2-7,TGTGCCAGCAGGGCCCACACCAGCTACGAGCAGTACTTC,CASRAHTSYEQYF
medium-sized,TRBV11-2,-,TRBJ2-7,TGTGCCAGCAGCTTAACAGTACTCTCCTACGAGCAGTACTTC,CASSLTVLSYEQYF
many,TRBV12-3/TRBV12-4,-,TRBJ1-5,TGTGCCAGCAGCCAGGACAGCAATCAGCCCCAGCATTTT,CASSQDSNQPQHF
once,TRBV6-1,-,TRBJ1-1,TGTGCCAGCAGTGAAGCGTTTGCGGATTACACTGAAGCTTTCTTT,CASSEAFADYTEAFF
many,TRBV9,-,TRBJ2-7,TGTGCCAGCAGCGTTGAAGGGAGCGGCCACTACGAGCAGTACTTC,CASSVEGSGHYEQYF
once,TRBV28,-,TRBJ2-7,TGTGCCACAGCTATGACAGGTCACTCTTACGAGCAGTACTTC,CATAMTGHSYEQYF
many,TRBV7-2,-,TRBJ2-2,TGTGCCAGCAGCTTAGGGGAGTTACTATCGAACACCGGGGAGCTGTTTTTT,CASSLGELLSNTGELFF
-,TRBV6-5,-,TRBJ2-7,TGTGCCAGCAGTTCAGTGGTCGAGCAGTACTTC,CASSSVVEQYF
-,TRBV2,-,TRBJ2-3,TGTGCCAGCAGTGGGGACGGCACAGATACGCAGTATTTT,CASSGDGTDTQYF
many,TRBV6-1,-,TRBJ2-7,TGTGCCAGCAGTGAAGGCCCAACCTACGAGCAGTACTTC,CASSEGPTYEQYF
many,TRBV4-2,-,TRBJ1-6,TGTGCCAGCAGCCAAGATTTCTACAGCCTAACAGGTTCACCCCTCCACTTT,CASSQDFYSLTGSPLHF
many,TRBV7-2,-,TRBJ2-5,TGTGCCAGCAGCCGAATAGCCGAGACCCAGTACTTC,CASSRIAETQYF
many,TRBV20-1,-,TRBJ1-2,TGCAGTGCTATACGTGGGCAGGGCGATGTTTTGAACTATGGCTACACCTTC,CSAIRGQGDVLNYGYTF